Listed below are T cell receptor beta chains from one sample, sequenced in a study of a mutant IDH1 vaccine in newly diagnosed glioma. These receptors' antigens are unknown. Only in-frame clones appear in the TCRdb table, and some are missing; sequencing was by immunoSEQ multiplex PCR. Of 30,000 to 40,000 clones in the sample, roughly 79% are singletons; the top ten hold around 10%. Here the sequenced sample was PBMCs, taken from a glioma patient whose treatment included an IDH1 peptide vaccine. All receptors derive from a man aged 50 or older with glioma. The CDR3 runs from the conserved cysteine through the conserved F or W. Each record gives: CDR3 DNA, CDR3 protein, clone size, D gene, J gene, V gene. The D gene is left open where the match is weak. Size is stated for part of the rows, as once, few or many counts, or as a class when the clone is expanded.

TGTGCCAGTAGTATAGTTCAAGGGGTAGCTTTCTTT,CASSIVQGVAFF,-,-,TRBJ1-1,TRBV19
TGTGCCAGTAGCGTGTCGGACAGCTACAATGAGCAGTTCTTC,CASSVSDSYNEQFF,-,-,TRBJ2-1,TRBV19
TGTGCCAGCAGCCCGCCTACCATCGGGACAGATACGCAGTATTTT,CASSPPTIGTDTQYF,-,-,TRBJ2-3,TRBV4-2
TGTGCCAGCAGTCTTAGCGGAAGCACAGATACGCAGTATTTT,CASSLSGSTDTQYF,once,-,TRBJ2-3,TRBV28
TGCGCCAGCAGCCAAGGGGACAGGAACACTGAAGCTTTCTTT,CASSQGDRNTEAFF,-,TRBD1,TRBJ1-1,TRBV4-1
TGCAGCGCCTCCGGGACTAGCCCAGATACGCAGTATTTT,CSASGTSPDTQYF,-,TRBD2,TRBJ2-3,TRBV29-1
TGTGCCAGCAGCCTTGACAGAAACTCACCCCTCCACTTT,CASSLDRNSPLHF,-,-,TRBJ1-6,TRBV5-4
TGTGCCAGCAGTGAAGGGGGTTGGCTAGGGCAAAAAAACATTCAGTACTTC,CASSEGGWLGQKNIQYF,once,-,TRBJ2-4,TRBV2
TGTGCCGGGACGGCAGGGGAACGATATAATTCACCCCTCCACTTT,CAGTAGERYNSPLHF,-,-,TRBJ1-6,TRBV30
TGTGCCAGCAGCCAAGTGGGCCGATTCACAGATACGCAGTATTTT,CASSQVGRFTDTQYF,-,-,TRBJ2-3,TRBV14
TGCGCCAGCAGCCAAACAGGGTTCGAGCAGTACTTC,CASSQTGFEQYF,-,-,TRBJ2-7,TRBV4-3
TGTGCCAGCAGCCAAGATCGCGCGGAGACTGAAGCTTTCTTT,CASSQDRAETEAFF,-,-,TRBJ1-1,TRBV4-2
TGCGCCAGCAGCCAAGAGGAAGACCTAGCCAAAAACATTCAGTACTTC,CASSQEEDLAKNIQYF,-,-,TRBJ2-4,TRBV4-1
TGCGCCAGCAGCCAAGATGTGGGGCCGTTCTCTACCTACGAGCAGTACTTC,CASSQDVGPFSTYEQYF,-,-,TRBJ2-7,TRBV4-1
TGTGCCAGCAGCTTAATGGGGACGGGTGCTGGGGGGACCCAGTACTTC,CASSLMGTGAGGTQYF,-,-,TRBJ2-5,TRBV7-9
TGCAGTGGGATAAGAGTCAATGAGCAGTTCTTC,CSGIRVNEQFF,-,-,TRBJ2-1,TRBV20-1
TGTGCCAGCAGTGAGGGGGAGGAAGGAAAACTGTTTTTT,CASSEGEEGKLFF,-,-,TRBJ1-4,TRBV2